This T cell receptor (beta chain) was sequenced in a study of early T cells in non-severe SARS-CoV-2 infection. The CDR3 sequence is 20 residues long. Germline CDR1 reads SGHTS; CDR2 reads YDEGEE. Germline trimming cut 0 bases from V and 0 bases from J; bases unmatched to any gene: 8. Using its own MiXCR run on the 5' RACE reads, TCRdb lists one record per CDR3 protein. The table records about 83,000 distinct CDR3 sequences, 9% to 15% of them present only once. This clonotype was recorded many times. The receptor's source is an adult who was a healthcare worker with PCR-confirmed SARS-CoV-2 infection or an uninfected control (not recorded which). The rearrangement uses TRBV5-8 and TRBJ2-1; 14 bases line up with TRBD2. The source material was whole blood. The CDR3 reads CASSLGLAGGLGYSYNEQFF. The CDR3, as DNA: TGTGCCAGCAGCTTGGGACTAGCGGGAGGGCTGGGTTACTCCTACAATGAGCAGTTCTTC.